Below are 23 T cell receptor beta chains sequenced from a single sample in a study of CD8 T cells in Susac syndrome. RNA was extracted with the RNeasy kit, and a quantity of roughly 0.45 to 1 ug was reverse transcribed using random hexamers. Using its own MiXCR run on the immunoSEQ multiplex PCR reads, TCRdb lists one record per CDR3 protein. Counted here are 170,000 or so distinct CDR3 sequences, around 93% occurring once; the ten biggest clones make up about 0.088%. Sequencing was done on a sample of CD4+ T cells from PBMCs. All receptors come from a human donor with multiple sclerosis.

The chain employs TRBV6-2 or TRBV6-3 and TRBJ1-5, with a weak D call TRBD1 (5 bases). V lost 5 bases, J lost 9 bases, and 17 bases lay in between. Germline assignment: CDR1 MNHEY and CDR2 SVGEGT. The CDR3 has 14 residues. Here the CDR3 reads CASSRRGVSRPQHF. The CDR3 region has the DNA TGTGCCAGCAGTAGAAGAGGGGTTTCGCGGCCCCAGCATTTT.

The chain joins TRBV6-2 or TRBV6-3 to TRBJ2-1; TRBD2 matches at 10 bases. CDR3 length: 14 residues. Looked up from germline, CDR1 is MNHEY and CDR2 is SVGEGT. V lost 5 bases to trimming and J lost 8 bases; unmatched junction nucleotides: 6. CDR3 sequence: CASSDPSGRDEQFF. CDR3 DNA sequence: TGTGCCAGCAGTGACCCGAGCGGGAGGGATGAGCAGTTCTTC.

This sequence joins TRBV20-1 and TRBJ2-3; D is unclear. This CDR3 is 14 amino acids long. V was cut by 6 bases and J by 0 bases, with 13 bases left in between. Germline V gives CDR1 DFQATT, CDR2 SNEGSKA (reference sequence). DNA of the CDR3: TGCAGTGCCACAAAACGAGTGAGCACAGATACGCAGTATTTT. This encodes CSATKRVSTDTQYF.

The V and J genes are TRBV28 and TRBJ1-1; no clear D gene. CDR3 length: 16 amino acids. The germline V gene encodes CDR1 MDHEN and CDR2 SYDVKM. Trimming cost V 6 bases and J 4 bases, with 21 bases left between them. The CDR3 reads CASSASSWSPGTEAFF. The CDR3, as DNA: TGTGCCAGCAGCGCTTCTAGCTGGTCCCCCGGCACTGAAGCTTTCTTT. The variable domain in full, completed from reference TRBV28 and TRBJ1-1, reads DVKVTQSSRYLVKRTGEKVFLECVQDMDHENMFWYRQDPGLGLRLIYFSYDVKMKEKGDIPEGYSVSREKKERFSLILESASTNQTSMYLCASSASSWSPGTEAFFGQGTRLTVV.

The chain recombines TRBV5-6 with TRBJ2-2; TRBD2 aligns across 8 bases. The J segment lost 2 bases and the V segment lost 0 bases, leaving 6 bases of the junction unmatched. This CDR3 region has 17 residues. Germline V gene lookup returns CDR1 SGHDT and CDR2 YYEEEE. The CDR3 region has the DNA TGTGCCAGCAGCTTGGCAGGGACTAGTTATAACACCGGGGAGCTGTTTTTT. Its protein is CASSLAGTSYNTGELFF.

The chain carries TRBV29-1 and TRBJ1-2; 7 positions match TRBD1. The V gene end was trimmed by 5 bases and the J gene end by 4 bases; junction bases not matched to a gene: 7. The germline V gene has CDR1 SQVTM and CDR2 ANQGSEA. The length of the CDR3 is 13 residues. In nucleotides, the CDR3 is TGCAGCGTTTCAGGGGGAGGCAGCTATGGCTACACCTTC. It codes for CSVSGGGSYGYTF.

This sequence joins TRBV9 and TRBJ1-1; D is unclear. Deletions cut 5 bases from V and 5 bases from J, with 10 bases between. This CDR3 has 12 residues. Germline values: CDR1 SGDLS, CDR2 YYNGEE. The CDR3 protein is CASRGVSTEAFF. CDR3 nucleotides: TGTGCCAGCAGAGGAGTTTCGACTGAAGCTTTCTTT.

For the CDR3, the DNA is TGTGCCAGCAGCGCACCTTTTCAGCCCCAGCATTTT. Residues: CASSAPFQPQHF. V gene TRBV7-2 combines with J gene TRBJ1-5; no definite D call. Between the trimmed V and J ends, which lost 5 bases and 6 bases, there was a span of 8 bases. The CDR3 is 12 residues long. Germline assignment: CDR1 SGHTA and CDR2 FQGNSA. Combining the CDR3 with reference TRBV7-2 and TRBJ1-5 gives the whole variable domain GAGVSQSPSNKVTEKGKDVELRCDPISGHTALYWYRQSLGQGLEFLIYFQGNSAPDKSGLPSDRFSAERTGGSVSTLTIQRTQQEDSAVYLCASSAPFQPQHFGDGTRLSIL.

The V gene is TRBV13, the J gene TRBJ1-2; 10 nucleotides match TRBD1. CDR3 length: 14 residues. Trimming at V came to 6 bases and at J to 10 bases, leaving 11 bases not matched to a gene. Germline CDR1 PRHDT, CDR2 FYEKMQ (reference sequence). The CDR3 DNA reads TGTGCCAGCAGGAGGATAGGACAGGGGGTCGACTACACCTTC. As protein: CASRRIGQGVDYTF. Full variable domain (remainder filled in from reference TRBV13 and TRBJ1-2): AAGVIQSPRHLIKEKRETATLKCYPIPRHDTVYWYQQGPGQDPQFLISFYEKMQSDKGSIPDRFSAQQFSDYHSELNMSSLELGDSALYFCASRRIGQGVDYTFGSGTRLTVV.

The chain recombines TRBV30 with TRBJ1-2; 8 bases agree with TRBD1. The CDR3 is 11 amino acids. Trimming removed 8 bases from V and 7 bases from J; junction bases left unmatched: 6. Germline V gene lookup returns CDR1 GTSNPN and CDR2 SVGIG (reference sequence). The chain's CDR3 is CAGGQGAGYTF. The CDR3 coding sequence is TGTGCCGGCGGACAGGGTGCTGGCTACACCTTC.

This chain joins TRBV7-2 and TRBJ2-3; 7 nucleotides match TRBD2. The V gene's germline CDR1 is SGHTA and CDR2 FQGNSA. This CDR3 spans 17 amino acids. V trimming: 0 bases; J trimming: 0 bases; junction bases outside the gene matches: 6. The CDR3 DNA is TGTGCCAGCAGCTTAGCGCGAGCTAGCGGAAGCACAGATACGCAGTATTTT. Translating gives CASSLARASGSTDTQYF.

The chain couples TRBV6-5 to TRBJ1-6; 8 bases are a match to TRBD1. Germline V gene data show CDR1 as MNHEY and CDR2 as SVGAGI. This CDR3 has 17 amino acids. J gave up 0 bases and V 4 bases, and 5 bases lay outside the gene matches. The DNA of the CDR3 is TGTGCCAGCAGTTCGGGGGGACAGGTCTCCTATAATTCACCCCTCCACTTT. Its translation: CASSSGGQVSYNSPLHF.

The CDR3 here is CASSISGLAGDGPLAKNIQYF. Here the CDR3 DNA reads TGTGCCAGCAGTATCTCAGGACTAGCGGGAGATGGGCCCCTAGCCAAAAACATTCAGTACTTC. This chain links TRBV28 with TRBJ2-4; 13 bases line up with TRBD2. The ends lost 5 bases at V and 0 bases at J; junction bases unmatched: 16. Germline V gene lookup returns CDR1 MDHEN and CDR2 SYDVKM. This CDR3 has 21 amino acids.

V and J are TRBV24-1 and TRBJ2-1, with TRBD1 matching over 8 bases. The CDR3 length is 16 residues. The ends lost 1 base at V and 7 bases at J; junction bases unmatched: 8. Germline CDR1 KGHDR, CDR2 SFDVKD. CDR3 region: CATSDFTGGSWNEQFF. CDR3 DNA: TGTGCCACCAGTGATTTTACAGGGGGGAGTTGGAATGAGCAGTTCTTC.

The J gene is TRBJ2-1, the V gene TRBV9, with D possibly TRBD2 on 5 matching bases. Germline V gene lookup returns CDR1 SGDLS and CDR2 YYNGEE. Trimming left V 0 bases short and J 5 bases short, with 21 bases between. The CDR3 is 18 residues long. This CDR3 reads CASSVAIPSADQDNEQFF. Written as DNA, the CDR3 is TGTGCCAGCAGCGTAGCGATTCCCTCAGCGGATCAGGACAATGAGCAGTTCTTC.

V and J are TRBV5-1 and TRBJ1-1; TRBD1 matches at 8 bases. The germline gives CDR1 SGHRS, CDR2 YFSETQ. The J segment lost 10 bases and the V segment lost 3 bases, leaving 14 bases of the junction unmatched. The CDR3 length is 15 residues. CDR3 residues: CASSSSSGQGGVAFF. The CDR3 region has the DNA TGCGCCAGCAGCTCCTCCTCTGGACAGGGAGGAGTAGCTTTCTTT. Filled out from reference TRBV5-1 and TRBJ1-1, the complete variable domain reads KAGVTQTPRYLIKTRGQQVTLSCSPISGHRSVSWYQQTPGQGLQFLFEYFSETQRNKGNFPGRFSGRQFSNSRSEMNVSTLELGDSALYLCASSSSSGQGGVAFFGQGTRLTVV.

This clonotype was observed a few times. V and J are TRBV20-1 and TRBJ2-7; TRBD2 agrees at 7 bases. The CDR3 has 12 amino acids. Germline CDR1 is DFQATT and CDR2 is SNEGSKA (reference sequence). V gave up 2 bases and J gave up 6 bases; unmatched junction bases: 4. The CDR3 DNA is TGCAGTGCTAGAAGAGGACTAGTCGAGCAGTACTTC. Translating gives CSARRGLVEQYF.

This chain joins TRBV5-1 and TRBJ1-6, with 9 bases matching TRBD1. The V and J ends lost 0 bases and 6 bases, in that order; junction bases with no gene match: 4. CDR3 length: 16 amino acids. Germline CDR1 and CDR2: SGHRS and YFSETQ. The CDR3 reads CASSLAWTGVNSPLHF. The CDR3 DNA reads TGCGCCAGCAGCTTGGCGTGGACAGGGGTTAATTCACCCCTCCACTTT.

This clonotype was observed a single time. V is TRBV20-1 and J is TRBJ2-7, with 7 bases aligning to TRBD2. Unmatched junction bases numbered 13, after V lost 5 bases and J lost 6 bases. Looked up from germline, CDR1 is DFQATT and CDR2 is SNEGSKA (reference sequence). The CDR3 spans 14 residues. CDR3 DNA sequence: TGCAGTGCTCATTCCGGACTAGTGGGTGGCGAGCAGTACTTC. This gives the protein CSAHSGLVGGEQYF.

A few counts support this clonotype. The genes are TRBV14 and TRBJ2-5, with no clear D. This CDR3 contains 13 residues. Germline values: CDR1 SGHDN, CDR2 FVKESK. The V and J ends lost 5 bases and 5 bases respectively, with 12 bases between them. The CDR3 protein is CASSLLSGETQYF. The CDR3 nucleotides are TGTGCCAGCAGCTTACTAAGTGGGGAGACCCAGTACTTC.

The CDR3 bases are TGCAGCCCGACTTCTTCTAGCACAGATACGCAGTATTTT. Protein sequence: CSPTSSSTDTQYF. The J gene is TRBJ2-3, the V gene TRBV20-1; D remains unclear. The CDR3 spans 13 residues. Germline V lookup: CDR1 DFQATT, CDR2 SNEGSKA (reference sequence).

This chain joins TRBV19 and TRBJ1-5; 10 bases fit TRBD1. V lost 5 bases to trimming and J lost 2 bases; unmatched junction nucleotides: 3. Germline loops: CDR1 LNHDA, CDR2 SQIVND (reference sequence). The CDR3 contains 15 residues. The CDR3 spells CASSHGTGGNQPQHF. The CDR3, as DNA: TGTGCCAGTAGTCACGGGACAGGGGGCAATCAGCCCCAGCATTTT.

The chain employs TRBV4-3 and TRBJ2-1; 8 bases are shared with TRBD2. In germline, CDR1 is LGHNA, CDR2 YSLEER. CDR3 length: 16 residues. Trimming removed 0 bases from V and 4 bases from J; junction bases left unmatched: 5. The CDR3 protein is CASSQDLASGYNEQFF. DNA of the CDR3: TGCGCCAGCAGCCAAGATTTGGCTAGCGGGTACAATGAGCAGTTCTTC.